What follows is one T cell receptor (beta chain) and its context. Its antigen is not yet known. No qualities accompany the bases; no much larger clone lies one base away. The sample comes from a study of T cell changes during pregnancy in multiple sclerosis (dated by TCRdb to the late 2010s). Turning to the overall study: Changes in the T cell repertoire over the course of pregnancy were examined in this study in women with multiple sclerosis.

The protocol used for the library was the immunoSEQ multiplex PCR assay. In TCRdb, the immuneACCESS table is reduced to in-frame sequences with V and J assigned. These tables do not hold every clone; where another copy was compared, an unresolved V gene accounts for under half, and the others remain unexplained. A total of just over 80,000 clones appear in this sample, more than 90% of them only once. In total, the top ten clones hold around 1% of the sample. CDR1 GTSNPN and CDR2 SVGIG were looked up in the germline V gene (reference sequence). The cysteine opens and the phenylalanine closes a CDR3 of 14 amino acids. The retained sequence is limited to the CDR3, 42 bases, with the frame set at the first base. Germline trimming: 5 bases from V, 6 bases from J; junction bases outside gene matches: 9.

The receptor comes from a female donor with multiple sclerosis, enrolled in a pregnancy study. The sequence is built from TRBV30 and TRBJ1-2; 10 bases in between match TRBD1. Specimen: peripheral blood, collected in the second trimester of pregnancy. The sequenced DNA: TGTGCCTGGCTCGGACAGGGGGAGGTTAATGGCTACACCTTC. Translation gives CAWLGQGEVNGYTF. The CDR3 plus the reference TRBV30 and TRBJ1-2 genes for the other parts give the full variable domain: SQTIHQWPATLVQPVGSPLSLECTVEGTSNPNLYWYRQAAGRGLQLLFYSVGIGQISSEVPQNLSASRPQDRQFILSSKKLLLSDSGFYLCAWLGQGEVNGYTFGSGTRLTVV.